This T cell receptor (beta chain) was captured in a study of long-term antiretroviral therapy in people with HIV. Whole-study findings and limits: Subsequent to ART, diversity was augmented yet persisted below that of transplant donor controls. HIV repertoires spanned tighter CDR3 length ranges than controls did. Missing from the dataset were any data on ART adherence, viral resistance or therapy changes.

Of note for this clone: The target antigen is unknown.

The libraries were made with immunoSEQ v3.0 at survey level. Per-sample TRB depth target: roughly 35,000-50,000 T-cell genomes. Only in-frame clones appear in the TCRdb table, and some are missing; sequencing was by immunoSEQ multiplex PCR. Here the sample spans tens of thousands of clones, approximately 80% being singletons. With 8 bases removed from V and 2 bases from J, the gap between germline ends came to 15 bases. Germline assignment: CDR1 GTSNPN and CDR2 SVGIG (reference sequence). The CDR3 runs 13 residues. This sequence originates from a woman aged 50 to 60 with HIV. The J gene is TRBJ1-1, the V gene TRBV30; the D gene is possibly TRBD1 (6 bases). Specimen: unsorted PBMCs, collected 3.1 years after starting antiretroviral therapy. The CDR3 DNA is TGTGCCCGAAACAGGGAGTTAAACACTGAAGCTTTCTTT. Its protein product is CARNRELNTEAFF. Based on the CDR3 plus reference TRBV30 and TRBJ1-1, the full variable domain is SQTIHQWPATLVQPVGSPLSLECTVEGTSNPNLYWYRQAAGRGLQLLFYSVGIGQISSEVPQNLSASRPQDRQFILSSKKLLLSDSGFYLCARNRELNTEAFFGQGTRLTVV.